The clone carrying this T cell receptor (beta chain) was recorded many times. Its antigen is not known. This sample is drawn from a study of T-cell reconstitution after alpha-beta-depleted transplantation in children. Study conclusions and caveats: It was reported that alpha-beta T cells came from several hundred expanded graft clones (about two months after transplant).

CDR1 and CDR2 from the germline V gene are DFQATT and SNEGSKA (reference sequence). The ends were cut back, 0 bases at V and 13 bases at J, with 16 bases in the middle. The CDR3 runs to 13 residues. TCRbeta library construction was performed incorporating unique molecular identifiers. Using its own MiXCR run on the PCR reads, TCRdb lists one record per CDR3 protein. This sample has 240,000 or so distinct CDR3 sequences, with under 9.5% found just once. This clonotype was obtained from a male patient between 5 and 17 years old who had a stem cell transplant for acute lymphoblastic leukemia, so the T cells may come from the graft donor. The specimen was PBMCs, mostly from graft donor cells, collected 180 days after TCRalphabeta/CD19-depleted stem cell transplant. The chain carries TRBV20-1 and TRBJ2-1; no firm D call. The DNA of the CDR3 is TGCAGTGCTAGAGACCCTAGGCATTTCCCCCAGTTCTTC. The encoded protein is CSARDPRHFPQFF.